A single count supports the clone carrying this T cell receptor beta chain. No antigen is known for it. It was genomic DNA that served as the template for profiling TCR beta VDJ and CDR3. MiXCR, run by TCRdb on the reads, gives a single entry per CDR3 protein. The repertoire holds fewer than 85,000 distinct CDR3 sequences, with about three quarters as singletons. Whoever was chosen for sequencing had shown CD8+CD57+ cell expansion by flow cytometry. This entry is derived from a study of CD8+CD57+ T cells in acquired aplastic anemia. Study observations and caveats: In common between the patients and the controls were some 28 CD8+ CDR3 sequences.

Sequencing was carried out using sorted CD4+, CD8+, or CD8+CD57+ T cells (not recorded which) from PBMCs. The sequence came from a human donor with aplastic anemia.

The CDR3 DNA reads TGCAGTGCTAGAGATCGATTAAGGGCCTCGAACACCGGGGAGCTGTTTTTT. This sequence encodes CSARDRLRASNTGELFF. The genes are TRBV20-1 and TRBJ2-2; D not certain. Trimming took off 0 bases at V and 0 bases at J, with 14 bases between the two ends. Germline CDR1 DFQATT, CDR2 SNEGSKA (reference sequence). CDR3 length equals 17 residues.